This passage covers 17 T cell receptor beta chains from one sample sequenced in a study of cytomegalovirus exposure and HLA in healthy donors. PCR employed 60 Vbeta and 13 Jbeta primers. Measured with immunoSEQ multiplex PCR; TCRdb has only the in-frame clones, and not every one. Of some 130,000 clones detected, approximately 80% appear once; the ten largest clones hold under 1.5%. The sample comprised PBMCs. The receptors were sampled from a man between 50 and 59 years old in good health and CMV-seronegative.

The chain recombines TRBV5-1 with TRBJ1-5; D remains ambiguous. Germline CDR1 SGHRS, CDR2 YFSETQ. This CDR3 is 14 amino acids long. The V and J ends lost 1 base and 3 bases respectively, with 8 bases between them. Here the CDR3 DNA reads TGCGCCAGCAGCTTGTTGGGCGACAATCAGCCCCAGCATTTT. Protein product: CASSLLGDNQPQHF.

DNA for the CDR3: TGTGCCAGCAGTTTAATCAAAGGGGGCAAAAACATTCAGTACTTC. Translation gives CASSLIKGGKNIQYF. This chain connects TRBV28 to TRBJ2-4, with D possibly TRBD1 on 6 matching bases. Trimming shortened V by 2 bases and J by 3 bases, and 11 bases separated the two germline ends. Germline CDR1 and CDR2: MDHEN and SYDVKM. This CDR3 spans 15 amino acids.

There are a few counts of this clone. The chain has TRBV5-6 and TRBJ2-5; TRBD2 aligns across 9 bases. Germline CDR1 SGHDT, CDR2 YYEEEE. V was clipped by 0 bases and J by 9 bases; unmatched bases: 12. The CDR3 contains 16 residues. As DNA, the CDR3 is TGTGCCAGCAGCTTGGGCCCGGGACTAGCTGGCCAGGCCCAGTACTTC. It yields the protein CASSLGPGLAGQAQYF.

The rearrangement links TRBV4-1 to TRBJ2-7; TRBD2 aligns across 7 bases. This CDR3 has 16 amino acids. Germline trimming cut 0 bases from V and 2 bases from J; bases unmatched to any gene: 7. The germline V gene has CDR1 MGHRA and CDR2 YSYEKL. CDR3 nucleotides: TGCGCCAGCAGCCAAGATCGAAGCGGGACCACCTACGAGCAGTACTTC. Its translation: CASSQDRSGTTYEQYF.

This clone came up once. The chain joins TRBV6-6 to TRBJ2-1; D possibly corresponds to TRBD1 (5 bases). The V gene lost 8 bases and the J gene lost 7 bases, with 15 bases spanning the gap. The CDR3 consists of 13 residues. Per germline, CDR1 MNHNY and CDR2 SVGAGI (reference sequence). The CDR3 DNA sequence: TGTGCCAGCCAGAGAACCTCAGGGAATGAGCAGTTCTTC. It is translated as CASQRTSGNEQFF.

A few counts support this clone. The chain links TRBV9 to TRBJ2-1; D is uncertain. The germline V gene encodes CDR1 SGDLS and CDR2 YYNGEE. This CDR3 contains 15 residues. V lost 0 bases and J lost 2, with 9 bases in between. CDR3 in DNA: TGTGCCAGCAGCGTAGGTAGCCGAGCCTACAATGAGCAGTTCTTC. This codes for CASSVGSRAYNEQFF. Using reference TRBV9 and TRBJ2-1 for the parts outside the CDR3, the full variable domain is DSGVTQTPKHLITATGQRVTLRCSPRSGDLSVYWYQQSLDQGLQFLIQYYNGEERAKGNILERFSAQQFPDLHSELNLSSLELGDSALYFCASSVGSRAYNEQFFGPGTRLTVL.

Worth noting for this clone: A read error may explain this, as a much larger clone is one base away. The chain is built from TRBV28 and TRBJ2-7, with D tentatively TRBD1 (6 bases). Germline lookup yields CDR1 MDHEN and CDR2 SYDVKM. This CDR3 contains 11 residues. V was shortened by 5 bases and J by 4 bases, with 6 bases between the two germline ends. In nucleotides, the CDR3 is TGTGCCAGCAGTGACAGGTACGAGCAGTACTTC. Amino acid sequence: CASSDRYEQYF.

This rearrangement joins TRBV7-6 to TRBJ2-3; TRBD2 aligns across 9 bases. The CDR3 contains 15 residues. CDR1 is SGHVS and CDR2 is FNYEAQ in the germline V gene. V lost 5 bases and J lost 4; bases outside the gene matches: 7. The CDR3 bases are TGTGCCAGCAGCATCCTAGCGGGAAGGGCAGATACGCAGTATTTT. The encoded protein is CASSILAGRADTQYF.

This chain joins TRBV23-1 and TRBJ1-5, with 12 positions matching TRBD1. TRBV23-1 counts as an open reading frame of uncertain function. After removal of 5 bases from V and 1 base from J, the junction contained 6 bases not matched to a gene. The CDR3 contains 17 residues. CDR3 nucleotide sequence: TGCGCCAGCAGTTGTGGGACAGGGGGCGGAAGCAATCAGCCCCAGCATTTT. It specifies CASSCGTGGGSNQPQHF.

The rearrangement uses TRBV15 and TRBJ2-1; 11 bases match TRBD2. The V gene end was trimmed by 1 base and the J gene end by 5 bases; junction bases not matched to a gene: 4. The germline V gene encodes CDR1 LNHNV and CDR2 YYDKDF (reference sequence). The CDR3 sequence is 16 residues long. The CDR3 is CATSRALAGGDNEQFF. As DNA, the CDR3 is TGTGCCACCAGCAGAGCCCTAGCGGGAGGTGACAATGAGCAGTTCTTC.

This clone has only a few counts. The genes are TRBV2 and TRBJ1-2, with TRBD1 matching 7 bases. There are 19 residues in the CDR3. The V segment lost 3 bases and the J segment 6 bases; nucleotides outside the gene matches: 22. Looked up from germline, CDR1 is SNHLY and CDR2 is FYNNEI. The CDR3 protein is CASSDQPRIKQGKGNGYTF. In DNA form, the CDR3 reads TGTGCCAGCAGTGACCAACCCCGGATAAAACAGGGGAAGGGAAATGGCTACACCTTC.

In this sample, this clone turned up once. The V and J genes are TRBV5-6 and TRBJ2-5, with D possibly matching TRBD1 (5 bases). The CDR3 spans 12 residues. Between the trimmed V and J ends, which lost 5 bases and 5 bases, there was a span of 10 bases. Germline assignment: CDR1 SGHDT and CDR2 YYEEEE. The CDR3 loop reads CASSAGRETQYF. The CDR3 DNA sequence: TGTGCCAGCAGTGCAGGGCGGGAGACCCAGTACTTC.

The gene calls are TRBV19 and TRBJ2-7, with 9 bases that match TRBD2. J lost 6 bases, V lost 8 bases, and 17 bases had no gene match. CDR3 length equals 16 residues. Germline V gene data show CDR1 as LNHDA and CDR2 as SQIVND (reference sequence). The CDR3 nucleotides are TGTGCCAGTCGCGTTCGGCTAGCGGGATCCTGGGGCGAGCAGTACTTC. Translating gives CASRVRLAGSWGEQYF.

The chain links TRBV28 to TRBJ1-2; D is ambiguous. Per the germline V gene, CDR1 is MDHEN and CDR2 is SYDVKM. V was clipped by 5 bases and J by 3 bases, with 10 bases between them. This CDR3 region has 13 residues. In DNA form, the CDR3 reads TGTGCCAGCAGTCCTACAGAATACTATGGCTACACCTTC. It is translated as CASSPTEYYGYTF.

In its sample, this clone was seen a few times. This rearrangement joins TRBV14 to TRBJ2-1, with 12 nucleotides matching TRBD2. The germline V gene encodes CDR1 SGHDN and CDR2 FVKESK. The CDR3 loop spans 17 amino acids. V lost 1 base, J lost 7 bases, and 8 bases stayed unmatched. The CDR3 reads CASSQGLAGGPLNEQFF. The CDR3 DNA sequence: TGTGCCAGCAGCCAAGGGCTAGCGGGAGGGCCTCTTAATGAGCAGTTCTTC.

The chain links TRBV10-2 to TRBJ2-2, with D maybe TRBD1 (6 bases). The germline V gene has CDR1 WSHSY and CDR2 SAAADI. CDR3 length: 19 amino acids. V was shortened by 0 bases and J by 0 bases, with 17 bases between the two germline ends. Here the CDR3 reads CASSESRGRGRSNTGELFF. The CDR3 region has the DNA TGCGCCAGCAGTGAGTCTAGGGGCAGGGGCAGATCGAACACCGGGGAGCTGTTTTTT.

The rearrangement joins TRBV28 to TRBJ2-7; a weak D match, TRBD2 (5 bases). V was shortened by 6 bases and J by 2 bases, with 5 bases between the two germline ends. The CDR3 length is 11 residues. The germline V gene has CDR1 MDHEN and CDR2 SYDVKM. The CDR3 DNA is TGTGCCAGCAGAGCGGCCTACGAGCAGTACTTC. Amino acids: CASRAAYEQYF. Full variable domain (outside the CDR3, taken from reference TRBV28 and TRBJ2-7): DVKVTQSSRYLVKRTGEKVFLECVQDMDHENMFWYRQDPGLGLRLIYFSYDVKMKEKGDIPEGYSVSREKKERFSLILESASTNQTSMYLCASRAAYEQYFGPGTRLTVT.